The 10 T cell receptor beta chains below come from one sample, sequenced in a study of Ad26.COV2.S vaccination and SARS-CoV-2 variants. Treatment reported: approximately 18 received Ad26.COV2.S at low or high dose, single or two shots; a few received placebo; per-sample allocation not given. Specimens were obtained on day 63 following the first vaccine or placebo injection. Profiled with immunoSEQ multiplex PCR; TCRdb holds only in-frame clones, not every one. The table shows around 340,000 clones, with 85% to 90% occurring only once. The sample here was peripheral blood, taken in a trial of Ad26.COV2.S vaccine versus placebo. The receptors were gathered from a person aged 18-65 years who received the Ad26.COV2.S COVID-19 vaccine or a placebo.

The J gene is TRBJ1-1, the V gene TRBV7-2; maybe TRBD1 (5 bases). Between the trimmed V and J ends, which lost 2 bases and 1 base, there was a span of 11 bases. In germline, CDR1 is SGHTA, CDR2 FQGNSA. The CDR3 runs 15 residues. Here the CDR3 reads CASSLIPGQNTEAFF. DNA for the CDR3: TGTGCCAGCAGCTTAATCCCGGGGCAGAACACTGAAGCTTTCTTT.

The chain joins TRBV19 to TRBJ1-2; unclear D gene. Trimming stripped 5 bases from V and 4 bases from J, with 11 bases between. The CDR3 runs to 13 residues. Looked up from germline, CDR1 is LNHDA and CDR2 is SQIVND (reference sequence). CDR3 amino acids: CASSLPNGYGYTF. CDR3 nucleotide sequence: TGTGCCAGTAGTCTCCCGAACGGCTATGGCTACACCTTC.

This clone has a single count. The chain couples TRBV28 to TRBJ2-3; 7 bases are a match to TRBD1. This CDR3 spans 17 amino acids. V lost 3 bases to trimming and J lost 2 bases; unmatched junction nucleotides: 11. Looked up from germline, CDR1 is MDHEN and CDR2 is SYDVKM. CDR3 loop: CASSFTPGQGVTDTQYF. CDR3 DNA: TGTGCCAGCAGTTTCACCCCGGGGCAGGGGGTCACAGATACGCAGTATTTT. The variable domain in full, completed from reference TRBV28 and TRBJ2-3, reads DVKVTQSSRYLVKRTGEKVFLECVQDMDHENMFWYRQDPGLGLRLIYFSYDVKMKEKGDIPEGYSVSREKKERFSLILESASTNQTSMYLCASSFTPGQGVTDTQYFGPGTRLTVL.

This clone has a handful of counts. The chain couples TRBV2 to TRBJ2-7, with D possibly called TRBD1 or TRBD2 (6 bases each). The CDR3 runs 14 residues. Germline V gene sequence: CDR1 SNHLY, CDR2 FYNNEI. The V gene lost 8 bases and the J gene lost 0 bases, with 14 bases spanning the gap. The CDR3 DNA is TGTGCCAGCGACGGGGGCGGGATCTCCTACGAGCAGTACTTC. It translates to CASDGGGISYEQYF.

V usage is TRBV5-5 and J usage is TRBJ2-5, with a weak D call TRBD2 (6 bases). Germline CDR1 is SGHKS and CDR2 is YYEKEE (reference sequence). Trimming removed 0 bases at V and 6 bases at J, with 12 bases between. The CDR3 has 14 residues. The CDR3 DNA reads TGTGCCAGCAGCTTGGGTGGGCTAGCGCAGACCCAGTACTTC. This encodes CASSLGGLAQTQYF.

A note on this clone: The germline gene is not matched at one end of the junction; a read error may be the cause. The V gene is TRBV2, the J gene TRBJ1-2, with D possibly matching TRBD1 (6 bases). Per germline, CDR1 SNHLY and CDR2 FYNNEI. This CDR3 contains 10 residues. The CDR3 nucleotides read TGTGCCAGCGGGAGGGACATCGGCTTATTC. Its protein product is CASGRDIGLF.

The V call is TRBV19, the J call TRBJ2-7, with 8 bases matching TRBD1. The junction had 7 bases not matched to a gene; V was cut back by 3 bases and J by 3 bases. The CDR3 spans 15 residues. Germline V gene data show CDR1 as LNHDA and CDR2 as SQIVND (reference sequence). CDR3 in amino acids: CASSIAGTGLYEQYF. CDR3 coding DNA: TGTGCCAGTAGTATCGCCGGGACAGGACTCTACGAGCAGTACTTC.

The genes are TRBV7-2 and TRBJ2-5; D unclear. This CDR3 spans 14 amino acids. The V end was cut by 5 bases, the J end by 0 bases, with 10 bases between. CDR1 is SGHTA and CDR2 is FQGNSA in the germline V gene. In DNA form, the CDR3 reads TGTGCCAGCAGCGGTTACCGGGACCAAGAGACCCAGTACTTC. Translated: CASSGYRDQETQYF.

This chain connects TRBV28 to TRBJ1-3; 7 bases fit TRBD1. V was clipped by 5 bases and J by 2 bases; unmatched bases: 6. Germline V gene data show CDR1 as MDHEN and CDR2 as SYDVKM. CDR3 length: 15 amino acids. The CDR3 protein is CASSGSGGAGNTIYF. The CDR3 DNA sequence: TGTGCCAGCAGTGGCTCAGGGGGAGCTGGAAACACCATATATTTT.

CDR3 loop: CASSQDLGVYQPQHF. Written as DNA, the CDR3 is TGCGCCAGCAGCCAAGATTTGGGAGTGTATCAGCCCCAGCATTTT. V is TRBV4-1 and J is TRBJ1-5, with no clear D. CDR1 is MGHRA and CDR2 is YSYEKL in the germline V gene. V was pared by 0 bases and J by 5 bases, with 11 bases between. The CDR3 is 15 residues long.